Shown below are 18 T cell receptor beta chains from a single sample sequenced in a study of human thymus T cells. Obtained as resections during corrective heart surgery, the thymus tissue was then studied. Libraries were prepared by immunoSEQ multiplex PCR; TCRdb keeps only in-frame clonotypes and omits some of them. The repertoire consists of 60,000 to 75,000 clones, with roughly 94% occurring once and the leading ten covering 0.034%. The sample consisted of thymus tissue. The receptors derive from a girl under three years old with a congenital heart defect but otherwise immunologically healthy.

This clone appeared a single time. The J gene is TRBJ2-6, the V gene TRBV9; D is unclear. V was shortened by 0 bases and J by 2 bases, with 9 bases between the two germline ends. From germline, CDR1 is SGDLS and CDR2 YYNGEE. The CDR3 is made up of 16 amino acids. CDR3 DNA sequence: TGTGCCAGCAGCGTAGATCGGATAACTGGGGCCAACGTCCTGACTTTC. This gives the protein CASSVDRITGANVLTF.

The CDR3 protein is CASSQSPSPPASGRGITKNIQYF. CDR3 coding DNA: TGTGCCAGCAGCCAAAGTCCGAGTCCACCGGCTAGCGGGAGGGGAATTACCAAAAACATTCAGTACTTC. V gene TRBV4-2 combines with J gene TRBJ2-4; 12 bases map to TRBD2. CDR1 is LGHNA, CDR2 YNFKEQ, per germline. V dropped 2 bases and J dropped 2; count of bases not matched to a gene: 22. The CDR3 extends over 23 amino acids.

The chain employs TRBV28 and TRBJ1-5; TRBD1 agrees at 7 bases. CDR1 MDHEN and CDR2 SYDVKM come from the germline V gene. CDR3 length equals 13 residues. V gave up 11 bases and J gave up 0 bases; unmatched junction bases: 4. The CDR3 region is CADQGDSNQPQHF. Written as DNA, the CDR3 is TGTGCCGACCAGGGGGATAGCAATCAGCCCCAGCATTTT.

This CDR3 reads CASSQGQGPYEQYF. In DNA form, the CDR3 reads TGTGCCAGCAGCCAGGGACAGGGACCCTACGAGCAGTACTTC. J is TRBJ2-7 and V is TRBV14; 9 nucleotides line up with TRBD1. V lost 3 bases to trimming and J lost 2 bases; unmatched junction nucleotides: 2. Germline V gene sequence: CDR1 SGHDN, CDR2 FVKESK. CDR3 length equals 14 residues.

The CDR3 DNA reads TGCGCCAGCCTACAGGGAGCGACTGAAGCTTTCTTT. It encodes CASLQGATEAFF. The rearrangement uses TRBV10-2 and TRBJ1-1; D possibly corresponds to TRBD1 (6 bases). V dropped 8 bases and J dropped 5 bases, with 12 bases sitting between them. Germline V gene sequence: CDR1 WSHSY, CDR2 SAAADI. The CDR3 totals 12 residues.

J is TRBJ1-4 and V is TRBV7-3, with D possibly matching TRBD1 (5 bases). The CDR3 has 16 amino acids. The germline V gene has CDR1 SGHTA and CDR2 FQGTGA. V was clipped by 1 base and J by 3 bases, with 12 bases between them. The CDR3 loop reads CASSLRPRAPNEKLFF. CDR3 coding DNA: TGTGCCAGCAGCTTAAGGCCCAGGGCCCCTAATGAAAAACTGTTTTTT.

The CDR3 nucleotides are TGTGCTAGTGGCCCGGAAACATCGAACACTGAAGCTTTCTTT. Translated: CASGPETSNTEAFF. The chain carries TRBV12-5 and TRBJ1-1; no reliable D call. V lost 6 bases and J lost 1, with 12 bases in between. Germline loops: CDR1 LGHNT, CDR2 FRNRAP. This CDR3 spans 14 amino acids.

This CDR3 is CASSYYNMRETQYF. The CDR3 DNA reads as TGTGCCAGCAGCTACTACAATATGCGGGAGACCCAGTACTTC. The chain combines TRBV7-6 with TRBJ2-5; D remains unclear. There are 14 residues in the CDR3. The germline gives CDR1 SGHVS, CDR2 FNYEAQ. V shed 4 bases and J shed 5 bases, with 14 bases lying between them.

The genes are TRBV5-8 and TRBJ1-3; 8 bases agree with TRBD1. Germline V lookup: CDR1 SGHTS, CDR2 YDEGEE. V lost 2 bases to trimming and J lost 0 bases; unmatched junction nucleotides: 4. CDR3 length: 16 amino acids. The chain's CDR3 is CASSLTGGSSGNTIYF. The CDR3 DNA sequence: TGTGCCAGCAGCTTAACAGGGGGTTCCTCTGGAAACACCATATATTTT.

The table lists this clone with a count of one. This chain connects TRBV9 to TRBJ1-1; D is possibly TRBD1 (6 bases). This CDR3 has 15 amino acids. Germline V gene lookup returns CDR1 SGDLS and CDR2 YYNGEE. Trimming cost V 0 bases and J 1 base, with 10 bases left between them. CDR3 in amino acids: CASSVDREGNTEAFF. CDR3 DNA: TGTGCCAGCAGCGTAGACAGGGAGGGGAACACTGAAGCTTTCTTT.

V and J are TRBV29-1 and TRBJ2-1; D is perhaps TRBD1 or TRBD2 (5 bases each). Trimming removed 6 bases at V and 10 bases at J, with 19 bases between. CDR3 length: 13 residues. Germline loops: CDR1 SQVTM, CDR2 ANQGSEA. The CDR3 region is CSVTGYRDGEQFF. Written as DNA, the CDR3 is TGCAGCGTAACAGGCTACCGGGACGGGGAGCAGTTCTTC.

The chain links TRBV28 to TRBJ1-2, with D possibly being TRBD1 (5 bases). The CDR3 extends over 13 amino acids. CDR1 MDHEN and CDR2 SYDVKM come from the germline V gene. V lost 6 bases and J 7 bases, leaving 15 bases between the germline ends. Written as DNA, the CDR3 is TGTGCCAGCAGCTCCGGGACCAACCCTGGCTACACCTTC. This codes for CASSSGTNPGYTF.

The J gene is TRBJ2-1, the V gene TRBV12-5, with TRBD1 as a possible D gene (7 bases). The CDR3 is 13 amino acids. In germline, CDR1 is LGHNT, CDR2 FRNRAP. Trimming removed 9 bases from V and 9 bases from J, with 18 bases in between. This CDR3 is CASGGDRGSEQFF. DNA for the CDR3: TGTGCTAGCGGCGGGGACAGAGGTAGTGAGCAGTTCTTC.

The chain has TRBV5-1 and TRBJ2-5; unclear D gene. This CDR3 contains 12 residues. V was clipped by 4 bases and J by 9 bases, with 13 bases between them. The germline V gene has CDR1 SGHRS and CDR2 YFSETQ. In nucleotides, the CDR3 is TGCGCCAGCAGCCCTTTTGATCGAGCCCAGTACTTC. This translates into CASSPFDRAQYF.

V and J are TRBV7-9 and TRBJ2-5; possibly TRBD1 for D (6 bases). Between the trimmed V and J ends, which lost 4 bases and 5 bases, there was a span of 17 bases. CDR3 size: 15 residues. Germline V gene data show CDR1 as SEHNR and CDR2 as FQNEAQ (reference sequence). The DNA of the CDR3 is TGTGCCAGCAGCTCGAGGACAGACCCAAGGGAGACCCAGTACTTC. This sequence encodes CASSSRTDPRETQYF.

A single count supports this clone. J is TRBJ2-3 and V is TRBV9; D may match TRBD1 or TRBD2 (5 bases each). V shed 0 bases and J shed 2 bases, with 7 bases lying between them. This CDR3 is built from 14 residues. Per germline, CDR1 SGDLS and CDR2 YYNGEE. CDR3 region: CASSVGGITDTQYF. The CDR3 nucleotides are TGTGCCAGCAGCGTAGGGGGGATCACAGATACGCAGTATTTT.

This chain connects TRBV4-1 to TRBJ2-4; D is perhaps TRBD1 or TRBD2 (5 bases each). The CDR3 length is 16 residues. In germline, CDR1 is MGHRA, CDR2 YSYEKL. The germline V and J ends were trimmed by 0 bases and 2 bases, with 11 bases remaining between them. The CDR3 loop is CASSQEGRATKNIQYF. The DNA of the CDR3 is TGCGCCAGCAGCCAAGAGGGGCGGGCTACCAAAAACATTCAGTACTTC.

V usage is TRBV28 and J usage is TRBJ1-1; the D gene is possibly TRBD1 (5 bases). Germline V lookup: CDR1 MDHEN, CDR2 SYDVKM. Trimming took off 7 bases at V and 1 base at J, with 10 bases between the two ends. The CDR3 extends over 13 amino acids. The CDR3 protein is CASTLGENTEAFF. The CDR3 nucleotides are TGTGCCAGCACTTTGGGGGAGAACACTGAAGCTTTCTTT.